Listed below are T cell receptor beta chains from one sample, sequenced in a study. TCRdb fed the RT-PCR reads into MiXCR, producing one record per CDR3 protein. Of about 700,000 distinct CDR3 sequences listed, 11% to 15% are singletons. Sequences were obtained from memory CD4+ T cells from blood. These TCRs come from a female donor in good health, serving as a healthy control. The CDR3 runs from the conserved cysteine through the conserved F or W. The D gene is left open where the match is weak. Part of the rows lack a size; the others show once, few, many or a class for expanded clones.

j_call,v_call,clone_size,d_call,cdr3_length,cdr3_aa,cdr3_nt
TRBJ2-3,TRBV5-4,.,TRBD2,16,CASRQTISGSLDTQYF,TGTGCCAGCAGACAAACTATTAGCGGGAGCTTGGATACGCAGTATTTT
TRBJ2-6,TRBV6-1,.,.,16,CASSLSKRSGANVLTF,TGTGCCAGCAGTTTGTCCAAACGCTCTGGGGCCAACGTCCTGACTTTC
TRBJ2-3,TRBV2,few,.,12,CASSESGVTQYF,TGTGCCAGCAGTGAATCGGGAGTTACGCAGTATTTT
TRBJ2-1,TRBV27,many,TRBD1,15,CASSRQGLRYNEQFF,TGTGCCAGCAGTAGACAGGGGTTACGCTACAATGAGCAGTTCTTC
TRBJ2-1,TRBV20-1,.,.,15,CSLPSRQSSYNEQFF,TGCAGTCTACCTAGCCGTCAGAGCTCCTACAATGAGCAGTTCTTC
TRBJ2-1,TRBV29-1,few,.,13,CSVGSGADNEQFF,TGCAGCGTTGGTTCAGGGGCGGACAATGAGCAGTTCTTC
TRBJ2-7,TRBV15,few,.,17,CATSRDRSLQRRYEQYF,TGTGCCACCAGCAGAGATAGGTCTTTACAAAGGCGCTACGAGCAGTACTTC
TRBJ1-1,TRBV5-6,few,.,11,CASSLVGEAFF,TGTGCCAGCAGCTTGGTAGGGGAGGCTTTCTTT
TRBJ2-6,TRBV4-3,many,.,17,CASSQDWRFSGANVLTF,TGCGCCAGCAGCCAAGATTGGAGATTCTCTGGGGCCAACGTCCTGACTTTC
TRBJ2-4,TRBV27,few,.,13,CASSFSGVNIQYF,TGTGCCAGCAGCTTTTCAGGGGTAAACATTCAGTACTTC
TRBJ2-1,TRBV27,few,.,11,CASSREYEQFF,TGTGCCAGCAGCAGAGAGTATGAGCAGTTCTTC
TRBJ2-5,TRBV20-1,.,.,14,CSAYGSGPGETQYF,TGCAGTGCTTACGGAAGCGGGCCGGGAGAGACCCAGTACTTC
TRBJ1-6,TRBV3-1,.,TRBD1,14,CASSQGQRGSPLHF,TGTGCCAGCAGCCAGGGACAGCGCGGTTCACCCCTCCACTTT
TRBJ1-1,TRBV11-2,.,.,15,CASSLDLAQGTEAFF,TGTGCCAGCAGCTTAGATTTAGCACAGGGAACTGAAGCTTTCTTT
TRBJ1-6,TRBV20-1,many,.,14,CSASDQKGGSPLHF,TGCAGTGCCTCAGACCAGAAAGGAGGATCACCCCTCCACTTT
TRBJ2-7,TRBV15,.,.,15,CATSRDKREVDEQYF,TGTGCCACCAGCAGAGATAAGAGAGAGGTGGACGAGCAGTACTTC
TRBJ2-6,TRBV28,.,.,16,CASGSYSNSGANVLTF,TGTGCCAGTGGGTCCTACTCTAACTCTGGGGCCAACGTCCTGACTTTC
TRBJ1-1,TRBV12-3/TRBV12-4,.,.,14,CASRPGYQTTEAFF,TGTGCCAGCAGACCAGGGTACCAGACCACTGAAGCTTTCTTT
TRBJ1-2,TRBV14,.,TRBD1,15,CASSPGGTANYGYTF,TGTGCCAGCAGCCCTGGCGGGACAGCTAACTATGGCTACACCTTC
TRBJ2-7,TRBV28,.,TRBD2,20,CASSLGLAGTSIRSSYEQYF,TGTGCCAGCAGTCTCGGACTAGCGGGAACGAGTATTAGGTCTTCCTACGAGCAGTACTTC
TRBJ2-5,TRBV30,.,.,13,CAWSLTGLETQYF,TGTGCCTGGAGCCTCACAGGGTTAGAGACCCAGTACTTC
TRBJ1-2,TRBV7-2,few,.,14,CASSVYDPNYGYTF,TGTGCCAGCAGCGTCTACGACCCTAACTATGGCTACACCTTC
TRBJ2-5,TRBV5-1,few,.,13,CASSTLAMETQYF,TGCGCCAGCAGCACTCTAGCGATGGAGACCCAGTACTTC
TRBJ2-1,TRBV10-3,many,.,13,CAIRLEYGNEQFF,TGTGCCATCAGGCTAGAGTACGGCAATGAGCAGTTCTTC
TRBJ2-7,TRBV6-1,few,.,13,CASSESQGSEQYF,TGTGCCAGCAGTGAATCACAGGGTAGCGAGCAGTACTTC
TRBJ2-1,TRBV9,.,TRBD1,20,CASSVGTGGNAPTAQSVQFF,TGTGCCAGCAGCGTAGGCACAGGGGGCAACGCCCCAACGGCGCAATCTGTGCAGTTCTTC
TRBJ2-4,TRBV30,.,TRBD1,12,CAWGQGANIQYF,TGTGCCTGGGGACAGGGTGCGAACATTCAGTACTTC
TRBJ2-2,TRBV4-3,few,.,14,CASSQDRNTGELFF,TGCGCCAGCAGCCAAGACCGGAACACCGGGGAGCTGTTTTTT
TRBJ2-1,TRBV9,.,.,14,CASSASEYYNEQFF,TGTGCCAGCAGCGCCAGCGAATACTACAATGAGCAGTTCTTC
TRBJ1-6,TRBV6-5,.,TRBD1,15,CASSSGQGADSPLHF,TGTGCCAGCAGTTCGGGACAGGGGGCGGATTCACCCCTCCACTTT
TRBJ2-7,TRBV12-3/TRBV12-4,.,TRBD2,13,CASSSGTGGDQYF,TGTGCCAGCTCTTCCGGGACGGGAGGAGATCAGTACTTC
TRBJ1-5,TRBV4-1,many,TRBD1,16,CASSQVGAGGIQPQHF,TGCGCCAGCAGCCAAGTCGGGGCAGGGGGCATTCAGCCCCAGCATTTT
TRBJ1-5,TRBV6-2/TRBV6-3,.,TRBD1,14,CASSTLTGEVTQHF,TGTGCCAGCAGTACCTTAACAGGGGAGGTTACCCAGCATTTT
TRBJ2-3,TRBV5-5,many,TRBD2,16,CASSPLGLGGTDTQYF,TGTGCCAGCAGCCCGCTGGGACTAGGTGGCACAGATACGCAGTATTTT
TRBJ2-2,TRBV12-3/TRBV12-4,few,TRBD2,14,CASRGTSVSGELFF,TGTGCCAGCAGGGGGACTAGCGTTTCCGGGGAGCTGTTTTTT
TRBJ2-1,TRBV28,few,.,16,CASSLTSWGGMNEQFF,TGTGCCAGCAGTTTAACTTCGTGGGGTGGGATGAATGAGCAGTTCTTC
TRBJ1-4,TRBV5-1,.,.,13,CASSLRIQEKLFF,TGCGCCAGCAGCTTGCGGATACAGGAAAAACTGTTTTTT